This TCR beta chain was observed in a study of Graves' ophthalmopathy and Graves' hyperthyroidism. The study amplified TCR beta CDR3 regions using RNA transcripts. First-round RT-PCR with HTBI primers preceded a second-round multiplex PCR. From the multiplex PCR reads, TCRdb called clonotypes with MiXCR, one entry per CDR3 protein. The sample contains roughly 610,000 distinct CDR3 sequences, about 24% of which appear only once. This CDR3 contains 14 residues. With 4 bases clipped from V and 4 bases from J, the junction kept 6 bases outside the gene matches. J is TRBJ1-2 and V is TRBV12-3 or TRBV12-4, with 7 positions matching TRBD1. The receptor was derived from a woman younger than 35 with stable Graves' hyperthyroidism. Some clones in this sample may be carry-over from other donors' samples. The sequencing sample was made of peripheral blood. Here the CDR3 DNA reads TGTGCCAGCAGTTATCACAGGGGAGGCTATGGCTACACCTTC. It translates to CASSYHRGGYGYTF.